The 24 T cell receptor beta chains reported below all come from one sample, sequenced in a study of blood T cell repertoires in COVID-19. Clones were read by immunoSEQ multiplex PCR, and TCRdb kept only the in-frame ones, dropping some. Among about 100,000 clones listed, approximately 84% were seen once. Sequences were obtained from peripheral blood. The receptors were sampled from a human donor in a cohort sampled during active COVID-19.

This clone was seen a single time. This sequence joins TRBV6-5 and TRBJ2-4, with D unclear. Germline CDR1 and CDR2: MNHEY and SVGAGI. The V end was cut by 5 bases, the J end by 2 bases, with 7 bases between. CDR3 length equals 13 residues. Written as DNA, the CDR3 is TGTGCCAGCAGTCCGAGCACCAAAAACATTCAGTACTTC. It yields the protein CASSPSTKNIQYF.

This clone has a single count. This chain joins TRBV11-3 and TRBJ1-1, with 7 bases fitting TRBD1. V lost 8 bases and J lost 4; bases outside the gene matches: 10. The CDR3 runs to 14 residues. Germline loops: CDR1 SGHNT, CDR2 YENEEA. The CDR3 nucleotides read TGTGCCAGCGGTCCAGGGGGTTGGGTCACTGAAGCTTTCTTT. It yields the protein CASGPGGWVTEAFF.

V gene TRBV19 combines with J gene TRBJ2-2; TRBD1 matches 7 bases. Per germline, CDR1 LNHDA and CDR2 SQIVND (reference sequence). The CDR3 is 15 residues long. V lost 3 bases and J lost 5; bases outside the gene matches: 6. CDR3 region: CASSIEGARTGELFF. The CDR3 nucleotides are TGTGCCAGTAGTATCGAGGGGGCACGGACCGGGGAGCTGTTTTTT.

CDR3: CASSSPASGAWEQFF. For the CDR3, the DNA is TGTGCCAGCAGTTCCCCGGCTAGCGGGGCGTGGGAGCAGTTCTTC. The V gene is TRBV28, the J gene TRBJ2-1, with 9 bases matching TRBD2. The CDR3 is 15 amino acids. V trimming: 4 bases; J trimming: 10 bases; junction bases outside the gene matches: 11. The germline CDR1 and CDR2 sequences are MDHEN and SYDVKM.

The rearrangement links TRBV6-5 to TRBJ2-3, with 12 bases fitting TRBD2. This CDR3 region has 13 residues. Germline V gene data show CDR1 as MNHEY and CDR2 as SVGAGI. J was trimmed by 6 bases and V by 6 bases; bases with no gene match: 1. CDR3 sequence (DNA): TGTGCCAGCAGGACTAGCGGGGGCGATACGCAGTATTTT. Protein sequence: CASRTSGGDTQYF.

This clone came up once. This sequence joins TRBV9 and TRBJ2-7; D ambiguous. CDR1 SGDLS and CDR2 YYNGEE come from the germline V gene. V lost 0 bases and J 6 bases, leaving 10 bases between the germline ends. The CDR3 is made up of 13 amino acids. CDR3 in amino acids: CASSVDLVGEQYF. DNA of the CDR3: TGTGCCAGCAGCGTAGATCTCGTCGGCGAGCAGTACTTC.

This chain joins TRBV4-3 and TRBJ2-1; D gene uncertain. This CDR3 spans 17 amino acids. Per the germline V gene, CDR1 is LGHNA and CDR2 is YSLEER. V was trimmed by 0 bases and J by 10 bases, leaving 22 bases between them. The CDR3 nucleotides are TGCGCCAGCAGCCAAGATCTGAGTGGAGCCACGACGATGGAGCAGTTCTTC. It yields the protein CASSQDLSGATTMEQFF.

The V gene is TRBV5-8, the J gene TRBJ1-1; 8 bases agree with TRBD1. The J segment lost 6 bases and the V segment lost 3 bases, leaving 10 bases of the junction unmatched. Germline V gene data show CDR1 as SGHTS and CDR2 as YDEGEE. The CDR3 runs 15 residues. In DNA, the CDR3 is TGTGCCAGCAGCTCCAGTCAGGGGGCGGTTGCTGAAGCTTTCTTT. It translates to CASSSSQGAVAEAFF.

This chain uses TRBV7-8 with TRBJ1-1; possibly TRBD1 for D (6 bases). Trimming removed 5 bases from V and 7 bases from J, with 11 bases in between. The CDR3 sequence is 12 residues long. Germline V lookup: CDR1 SGHVS, CDR2 FQNEAQ. CDR3 coding DNA: TGTGCCAGCAGCCTACGGACAGATGAAGCTTTCTTT. Amino acids: CASSLRTDEAFF. The full variable domain, completed using reference TRBV7-8 and TRBJ1-1, is GAGVSQSPRYKVAKRGQDVALRCDPISGHVSLFWYQQALGQGPEFLTYFQNEAQLDKSGLPSDRFFAERPEGSVSTLKIQRTQQEDSAVYLCASSLRTDEAFFGQGTRLTVV.

The chain recombines TRBV7-2 with TRBJ2-3; 7 positions agree with TRBD2. Germline V CDR1 and CDR2: SGHTA, FQGNSA. V was clipped by 5 bases and J by 5 bases; unmatched bases: 10. The CDR3 runs 15 residues. The CDR3 DNA reads TGTGCCAGCAGCCTCACTAGCGTCACACGAGATACGCAGTATTTT. Translated: CASSLTSVTRDTQYF.

V and J are TRBV10-3 and TRBJ2-1; 9 positions agree with TRBD1. CDR1 and CDR2 (germline): ENHRY, SYGVKD. V shed 7 bases and J 8 bases; nucleotides not matched to a gene: 9. The CDR3 sequence is 14 residues long. DNA of the CDR3: TGTGCCATCACCCTGACAGGGGGGGAAGATGAGCAGTTCTTC. Its translation is CAITLTGGEDEQFF.

This clone was recorded at least ten times. This chain joins TRBV4-2 and TRBJ1-1, with 9 bases matching TRBD1. V was pared by 3 bases and J by 3 bases, with 8 bases of the junction left unmatched. This CDR3 is built from 16 residues. Germline CDR1 is LGHNA and CDR2 is YNFKEQ. The CDR3 region has the DNA TGTGCCAGCAGCCAGTCAAATTGGGACAGGGACACTGAAGCTTTCTTT. Translation: CASSQSNWDRDTEAFF.

As DNA, the CDR3 is TGTGCCAGCAGCCCATCAGGGGGAAGCTCCTACGAGCAGTACTTC. Its protein is CASSPSGGSSYEQYF. The V gene is TRBV9, the J gene TRBJ2-7; 7 bases align to TRBD1. J was trimmed by 0 bases and V by 4 bases; bases with no gene match: 7. The CDR3 length is 15 residues. Germline V gene data show CDR1 as SGDLS and CDR2 as YYNGEE.

The chain carries TRBV9 and TRBJ1-3; TRBD1 matches 7 bases. The germline V gene encodes CDR1 SGDLS and CDR2 YYNGEE. Losses at the gene ends were 2 bases for V and 0 bases for J; bases not matched to a gene: 5. This CDR3 spans 16 amino acids. Here the CDR3 DNA reads TGTGCCAGCAGCGTGCAGGACAGGCGCTCTGGAAACACCATATATTTT. Translated: CASSVQDRRSGNTIYF.

The chain carries TRBV7-3 and TRBJ2-1, with TRBD1 matching over 11 bases. There are 14 residues in the CDR3. CDR1 and CDR2 from the germline V gene are SGHTA and FQGTGA. Trimming took 6 bases from V and 7 from J; bases not matched to a gene: 5. The CDR3 nucleotides read TGTGCCAGCAGTAGGGACAGGGGGTCAAATGAGCAGTTCTTC. Amino acids: CASSRDRGSNEQFF.

The genes are TRBV6-2 or TRBV6-3 and TRBJ1-5; possible D gene TRBD1, 5 bases. This CDR3 contains 15 residues. Germline V gene sequence: CDR1 MNHEY, CDR2 SVGEGT. The germline V and J ends were trimmed by 5 bases and 1 base, with 12 bases remaining between them. The CDR3: CASSPGLSSNQPQHF. The DNA of the CDR3 is TGTGCCAGCAGTCCAGGGTTGAGCAGCAATCAGCCCCAGCATTTT.

The V gene is TRBV27, the J gene TRBJ2-1; D gene uncertain. The CDR3 runs 16 residues. Between the trimmed V and J ends, which lost 6 bases and 0 bases, there was a span of 15 bases. Germline CDR1 reads MNHEY; CDR2 reads SMNVEV (reference sequence). The DNA of the CDR3 is TGTGCCAGCAGCCTATCAGGCCCCAGCTCCTACAATGAGCAGTTCTTC. Translated, it gives CASSLSGPSSYNEQFF.

The rearrangement links TRBV2 to TRBJ2-7, with 7 bases aligning to TRBD1. Per germline, CDR1 SNHLY and CDR2 FYNNEI. CDR3 length: 12 amino acids. V shed 6 bases, J shed 4 bases, and the junction held 3 bases outside the gene matches. CDR3 in amino acids: CASRRQGYEQYF. Written as DNA, the CDR3 is TGTGCCAGCAGACGACAGGGTTACGAGCAGTACTTC. The full variable domain, completed using reference TRBV2 and TRBJ2-7, is EPEVTQTPSHQVTQMGQEVILRCVPISNHLYFYWYRQILGQKVEFLVSFYNNEISEKSEIFDDQFSVERPDGSNFTLKIRSTKLEDSAMYFCASRRQGYEQYFGPGTRLTVT.

The rearrangement joins TRBV7-6 to TRBJ2-3, with 7 bases identical to TRBD2. CDR1 SGHVS and CDR2 FNYEAQ come from the germline V gene. Losses at the gene ends were 3 bases for V and 1 base for J; bases not matched to a gene: 4. This CDR3 has 15 residues. The DNA of the CDR3 is TGTGCCAGCAGCTTCCAGGGAGGGCGCACAGATACGCAGTATTTT. It codes for CASSFQGGRTDTQYF.

V is TRBV29-1 and J is TRBJ2-7; D is possibly TRBD2 (5 bases). Germline V gene data show CDR1 as SQVTM and CDR2 as ANQGSEA. Trimming took 7 bases from V and 3 from J, leaving 10 bases between them. This CDR3 is 11 amino acids long. CDR3 bases: TGCAGCGCCGGGGATTTCTACGAGCAGTACTTC. Translation: CSAGDFYEQYF.

This clone was counted a few times. This chain connects TRBV3-1 (or the pseudogene TRBV3-2) to TRBJ1-5, with D hard to call. Germline V gives CDR1 LGHDT, CDR2 YNNKEL (reference sequence). Trimming left V 3 bases short and J 0 bases short, with 6 bases between. The CDR3 is 14 residues long. The chain's CDR3 is CASSQRDSNQPQHF. The CDR3 DNA follows: TGTGCCAGCAGCCAGCGAGATAGCAATCAGCCCCAGCATTTT.

The rearrangement joins TRBV7-2 to TRBJ2-7; 8 bases align to TRBD1. The V and J ends lost 5 bases and 2 bases, in that order; junction bases with no gene match: 8. The CDR3 contains 15 residues. Germline assignment: CDR1 SGHTA and CDR2 FQGNSA. The CDR3 coding sequence is TGTGCCAGCAGCCTCGGACAGGGCGGGCCCTACGAGCAGTACTTC. Residues: CASSLGQGGPYEQYF.

V gene TRBV7-2 combines with J gene TRBJ2-7; possibly TRBD1 for D (5 bases). From germline, CDR1 is SGHTA and CDR2 FQGNSA. The CDR3 has 14 amino acids. The V end was cut by 3 bases, the J end by 0 bases, with 9 bases between. For the CDR3, the DNA is TGTGCCAGCAGCTTTCAGGGAAGCTCCTACGAGCAGTACTTC. Translated, it gives CASSFQGSSYEQYF.

The chain uses TRBV4-3 and TRBJ1-6, with D possibly TRBD1 on 6 matching bases. Trimming shortened V by 2 bases and J by 5 bases, and 13 bases separated the two germline ends. This CDR3 region has 16 residues. In germline, CDR1 is LGHNA, CDR2 YSLEER. This chain's CDR3 is CASSQFPGADNSPLHF. Here the CDR3 DNA reads TGCGCCAGCAGCCAATTCCCAGGGGCCGATAATTCACCCCTCCACTTT.